A single sample is the source of the 10 T cell receptor beta chains below, sequenced in a study of spatial heterogeneity in lung cancer. This sample's time point: sample taken at primary tumor resection. TCRdb called the 5' RACE reads again in MiXCR, with one record for every CDR3 protein. The sample yields approximately 40,000 distinct CDR3 sequences, about 5.2% seen once. Sample: PBMCs, taken at surgery. The receptors shown here come from a female donor with early-stage non-small cell lung cancer.

The V call is TRBV6-1, the J call TRBJ1-2; 9 positions agree with TRBD1. Germline V CDR1 and CDR2: MNHNS, SASEGT. The ends lost 7 bases at V and 4 bases at J; junction bases unmatched: 13. CDR3 length: 16 residues. The chain's CDR3 is CASIRRPGQGTYGYTF. In DNA form, the CDR3 reads TGTGCCAGCATCCGCCGCCCGGGACAGGGAACCTATGGCTACACCTTC.

The chain couples TRBV11-3 to TRBJ1-1; D not resolved. Trimming stripped 0 bases from V and 3 bases from J, with 5 bases between. The CDR3 runs to 13 residues. In germline, CDR1 is SGHNT, CDR2 YENEEA. In DNA, the CDR3 is TGTGCCAGCAGCTTAGAATCGCACACTGAAGCTTTCTTT. Translation: CASSLESHTEAFF.

This clonotype was picked up many times. This chain uses TRBV19 with TRBJ2-7; possibly TRBD1 or TRBD2 for D (6 bases each). V was pared by 5 bases and J by 4 bases, with 18 bases between. The CDR3 sequence is 15 residues long. In germline, CDR1 is LNHDA, CDR2 SQIVND (reference sequence). The CDR3 loop is CASSGGGTQLYEQYF. Written as DNA, the CDR3 is TGTGCCAGTAGTGGGGGCGGGACACAGCTTTACGAGCAGTACTTC. Filled out from reference TRBV19 and TRBJ2-7, the complete variable domain reads DGGITQSPKYLFRKEGQNVTLSCEQNLNHDAMYWYRQDPGQGLRLIYYSQIVNDFQKGDIAEGYSVSREKKESFPLTVTSAQKNPTAFYLCASSGGGTQLYEQYFGPGTRLTVT.

This clonotype was counted many times. The CDR3 DNA sequence: TGTGCCAGCAGCCCTGGGACGGTACAAGAGACCCAGTACTTC. The encoded protein is CASSPGTVQETQYF. The rearrangement links TRBV5-6 to TRBJ2-5; either TRBD1 or TRBD2 may fit D (5 bases each). The V end lost 4 bases, the J end lost 2 bases, and 12 bases lay between the germline ends. The CDR3 has 14 residues. Germline V gene data show CDR1 as SGHDT and CDR2 as YYEEEE.

This clonotype has a count of ten or more. The chain has TRBV28 and TRBJ1-4; no reliable D call. The CDR3 runs to 14 residues. Trimming removed 3 bases at V and 4 bases at J, with 9 bases between. Per the germline V gene, CDR1 is MDHEN and CDR2 is SYDVKM. CDR3 sequence reads: CASSLSGLNEKLFF. Here the CDR3 DNA reads TGTGCCAGCAGTTTGTCCGGACTTAATGAAAAACTGTTTTTT.

The chain combines TRBV6-5 with TRBJ1-2, with 7 bases identical to TRBD1. The CDR3 loop spans 14 amino acids. Per germline, CDR1 MNHEY and CDR2 SVGAGI. Trimming removed 2 bases from V and 4 bases from J; junction bases left unmatched: 4. CDR3 in amino acids: CASSYRDRLYGYTF. CDR3 DNA: TGTGCCAGCAGTTACCGGGACAGACTCTATGGCTACACCTTC.

This clonotype was recorded at least ten times. The rearrangement uses TRBV29-1 and TRBJ2-1, with D possibly being TRBD2 (6 bases). CDR3 size: 13 residues. Deletions cut 1 base from V and 4 bases from J, with 8 bases between. Germline V gene data show CDR1 as SQVTM and CDR2 as ANQGSEA. Written as DNA, the CDR3 is TGCAGCGTTGAAGGAGCGGGTTACAATGAGCAGTTCTTC. It codes for CSVEGAGYNEQFF.

This clonotype was observed a handful of times. The CDR3 sequence is CASSPHNLQLTGELFF. The CDR3 nucleotides read TGCGCCAGCAGTCCCCATAACCTTCAGTTGACCGGGGAGCTGTTTTTT. J is TRBJ2-2 and V is TRBV10-2; no clear D gene. V was cut by 5 bases and J by 5 bases, with 18 bases left in between. Germline V gene data show CDR1 as WSHSY and CDR2 as SAAADI. The CDR3 runs to 16 residues.

This clonotype was counted at least ten times. The chain couples TRBV6-5 to TRBJ2-7; 13 nucleotides align to TRBD2. The CDR3 totals 15 residues. The junction had 0 bases not matched to a gene; V was cut back by 0 bases and J by 4 bases. Per the germline V gene, CDR1 is MNHEY and CDR2 is SVGAGI. The CDR3 DNA is TGTGCCAGCAGTTACTCGACTAGCGGGGGGTACGAGCAGTACTTC. Residues: CASSYSTSGGYEQYF.

V and J are TRBV28 and TRBJ2-5, with TRBD2 matching 9 bases. Germline loops: CDR1 MDHEN, CDR2 SYDVKM. The CDR3 has 14 residues. Unmatched junction bases numbered 3, after V lost 2 bases and J lost 5 bases. As DNA, the CDR3 is TGTGCCAGCAGTTTAGGCGGGGGGGCGGAGACCCAGTACTTC. Its protein is CASSLGGGAETQYF. Filled out from reference TRBV28 and TRBJ2-5, the complete variable domain reads DVKVTQSSRYLVKRTGEKVFLECVQDMDHENMFWYRQDPGLGLRLIYFSYDVKMKEKGDIPEGYSVSREKKERFSLILESASTNQTSMYLCASSLGGGAETQYFGPGTRLLVL.